This T cell receptor (beta chain) was observed in a study of cytomegalovirus exposure and HLA in healthy donors. Turning to the study itself: The approximately 130 validation repertoires matched the 600 to 700 first-cohort repertoires in platform, a later analysis reported. Whole-study results and caveats: Cytomegalovirus status was reportedly diagnosed by the classifier with high specificity and sensitivity. Most TCR sequences proved rare, with some public TCRs found in many donors.

The protocol was immunoSEQ multiplex PCR, while the TCRdb copy is restricted to in-frame clones and leaves out a portion. Here the sample spans about 120,000 clones, approximately 87% being singletons. V was pared by 1 base and J by 6 bases, with 7 bases of the junction left unmatched. The length of the CDR3 is 16 residues. Germline CDR1 reads SGHRS; CDR2 reads YFSETQ. On this clone: As yet, its antigen is unknown.

This TCR was sampled from a woman aged 25 to 39 in good health and CMV-seronegative. The sequenced sample was PBMCs. J is TRBJ2-3 and V is TRBV5-1; 11 bases line up with TRBD2. The CDR3 DNA follows: TGCGCCAGCAGCTTGTATAGCGGGGGGGCAAGGGATACGCAGTATTTT. Translating it yields CASSLYSGGARDTQYF. Complete variable domain (other parts from reference TRBV5-1 and TRBJ2-3): KAGVTQTPRYLIKTRGQQVTLSCSPISGHRSVSWYQQTPGQGLQFLFEYFSETQRNKGNFPGRFSGRQFSNSRSEMNVSTLELGDSALYLCASSLYSGGARDTQYFGPGTRLTVL.